These 10 T cell receptor beta chains were sequenced from one sample in a study of cytomegalovirus exposure and HLA in healthy donors. 13 Jbeta primers and 60 Vbeta primers were used for the PCR. Profiled with immunoSEQ multiplex PCR; TCRdb holds only in-frame clones, not every one. The data contain over 150,000 clones, 65% to 85% of them singletons. The sample taken for sequencing was PBMCs. The source of these receptors is a man between 60 and 75 years old in good health and CMV-seronegative.

This clone turned up a few times. This sequence joins TRBV15 and TRBJ1-2, with 8 bases lining up with TRBD1. The germline V gene has CDR1 LNHNV and CDR2 YYDKDF (reference sequence). There are 14 residues in the CDR3. The trim removed 3 bases at V and 8 bases at J, leaving 8 bases unmatched. CDR3 bases: TGTGCCACCAGCAGGGGGGGACAGGAAGGAGGCTACACCTTC. It codes for CATSRGGQEGGYTF.

V is TRBV18 and J is TRBJ2-1, with 9 bases lining up with TRBD2. The CDR3 has 17 residues. Looked up from germline, CDR1 is KGHSH and CDR2 is LQKENI. Losses at the gene ends were 3 bases for V and 1 base for J; bases not matched to a gene: 7. CDR3 bases: TGTGCCAGCTCACCCCCTTTCCTAGCGGGATCCTACAATGAGCAGTTCTTC. This encodes CASSPPFLAGSYNEQFF.

This clone was detected a few times. V gene TRBV5-6 combines with J gene TRBJ2-5; TRBD2 matches 7 bases. The CDR3 runs 16 residues. V lost 0 bases, J lost 1 base, and 6 bases stayed unmatched. Germline V CDR1 and CDR2: SGHDT, YYEEEE. CDR3 nucleotides: TGTGCCAGCAGCTTGGATAACGGGGGGACCCAAGAGACCCAGTACTTC. Translated: CASSLDNGGTQETQYF. Variable domain in full (rest from reference TRBV5-6 and TRBJ2-5): DAGVTQSPTHLIKTRGQQVTLRCSPKSGHDTVSWYQQALGQGPQFIFQYYEEEERQRGNFPDRFSGHQFPNYSSELNVNALLLGDSALYLCASSLDNGGTQETQYFGPGTRLLVL.

This clone is a singleton in its sample. The V gene is TRBV4-2, the J gene TRBJ1-1; D possibly corresponds to TRBD1 (5 bases). The CDR3 totals 13 residues. V dropped 5 bases and J dropped 0 bases, with 7 bases sitting between them. Germline V gene lookup returns CDR1 LGHNA and CDR2 YNFKEQ. The CDR3 DNA sequence: TGTGCCAGCAGCGCGACAGTGAACACTGAAGCTTTCTTT. Protein: CASSATVNTEAFF.

The chain couples TRBV11-2 to TRBJ2-3; 12 nucleotides agree with TRBD2. J lost 4 bases, V lost 3 bases, and 5 bases had no gene match. Germline assignment: CDR1 SGHAT and CDR2 FQNNGV. The CDR3 is 16 residues long. This chain's CDR3 is CASSFGTSGSADTQYF. The CDR3 region has the DNA TGTGCCAGCAGCTTTGGGACTAGCGGGTCTGCAGATACGCAGTATTTT.

The J gene is TRBJ1-5, the V gene TRBV19, with D perhaps TRBD1 (6 bases). The CDR3 extends over 15 amino acids. CDR1 and CDR2 from the germline V gene are LNHDA and SQIVND (reference sequence). Trimming stripped 3 bases from V and 7 bases from J, with 16 bases between. The CDR3 DNA follows: TGTGCCAGTAGTATTGCCTCAGGGGTACAGCAGCCCCAGCATTTT. This gives the protein CASSIASGVQQPQHF.

The J gene is TRBJ2-3, the V gene TRBV9; 8 bases line up with TRBD1. Germline trimming cut 3 bases from V and 3 bases from J; bases unmatched to any gene: 9. The CDR3 covers 16 residues. Germline CDR1 reads SGDLS; CDR2 reads YYNGEE. Here the CDR3 reads CASSAEGGQGTDTQYF. CDR3 bases: TGTGCCAGCAGCGCCGAGGGAGGACAGGGAACAGATACGCAGTATTTT.

This clone showed up just a few times. The gene calls are TRBV6-5 and TRBJ2-2, with TRBD1 identical over 9 bases. The CDR3 has 15 residues. The V gene end was trimmed by 5 bases and the J gene end by 6 bases; junction bases not matched to a gene: 7. In germline, CDR1 is MNHEY, CDR2 SVGAGI. The CDR3 reads CASSPGQGFSGELFF. In nucleotides, the CDR3 is TGTGCCAGCAGTCCGGGACAGGGCTTCTCCGGGGAGCTGTTTTTT.

The chain links TRBV18 to TRBJ1-4; TRBD1 matches at 7 bases. The CDR3 has 14 amino acids. The V gene's germline CDR1 is KGHSH and CDR2 LQKENI. The J segment lost 12 bases and the V segment lost 3 bases, leaving 10 bases of the junction unmatched. DNA for the CDR3: TGTGCCAGCTCACCGTCCCGGGACAGTAACGAACTGTTTTTT. Translating it yields CASSPSRDSNELFF.

J is TRBJ2-1 and V is TRBV6-4, with D possibly matching TRBD1 (6 bases). Germline V lookup: CDR1 MRHNA, CDR2 SNTAGT. This CDR3 is built from 14 residues. Trimming left V 6 bases short and J 11 bases short, with 20 bases between. Here the CDR3 reads CASRETGTGPQQFF. CDR3 DNA sequence: TGTGCCAGCAGAGAGACAGGAACCGGGCCTCAGCAGTTCTTC.